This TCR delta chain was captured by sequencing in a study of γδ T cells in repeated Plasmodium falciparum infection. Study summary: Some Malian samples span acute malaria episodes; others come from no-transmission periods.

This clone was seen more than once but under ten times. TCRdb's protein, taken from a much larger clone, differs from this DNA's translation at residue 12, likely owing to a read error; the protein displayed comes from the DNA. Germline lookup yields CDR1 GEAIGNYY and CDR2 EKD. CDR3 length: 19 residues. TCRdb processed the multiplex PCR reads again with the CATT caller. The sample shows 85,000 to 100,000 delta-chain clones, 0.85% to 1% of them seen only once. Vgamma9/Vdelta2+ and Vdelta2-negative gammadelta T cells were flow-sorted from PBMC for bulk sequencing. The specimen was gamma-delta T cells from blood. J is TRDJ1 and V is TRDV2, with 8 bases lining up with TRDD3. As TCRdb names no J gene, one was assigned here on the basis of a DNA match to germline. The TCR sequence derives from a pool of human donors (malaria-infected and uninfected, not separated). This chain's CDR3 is CACDSVGLGDRRSTNKLIF. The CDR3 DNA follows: TGTGCCTGTGACAGTGTGGGCCTGGGGGACCGACGATCCACCAATAAACTCATCTTT.